This is a list of T cell receptor beta chains from one sample in a study of control samples from healthy donors and cancer patients. TCRdb keeps only in-frame clones here, not all; method: immunoSEQ multiplex PCR. There are under 200,000 clones in the sample, with 2.2% held by the top ten. Sequenced input: blood. All receptors come from a woman in her 30s in good health. Each CDR3 is given with its conserved first and last residue. The order of the fields is V gene, D gene, J gene, CDR3 protein, CDR3 DNA. The D gene is left open where the match is weak.

v_gene: TRBV11-2
d_gene: -
j_gene: TRBJ1-5
CDR3aa: CASSLVEDSSNQPQHF
CDR3nt: TGTGCCAGCAGCTTAGTAGAAGACTCTAGCAATCAGCCCCAGCATTTT

v_gene: TRBV10-3
d_gene: -
j_gene: TRBJ1-2
CDR3aa: CAISESGQLFISGGYTF
CDR3nt: TGTGCCATCAGTGAGTCTGGACAGCTATTCATTTCGGGTGGCTACACCTTC

v_gene: TRBV19
d_gene: -
j_gene: TRBJ1-5
CDR3aa: CASSRAPSPLYSNQPQHF
CDR3nt: TGTGCCAGTAGTCGGGCCCCATCTCCCCTTTATAGCAATCAGCCCCAGCATTTT

v_gene: TRBV18
d_gene: TRBD1
j_gene: TRBJ2-1
CDR3aa: CASSRGTDYNEQFF
CDR3nt: TGTGCCAGCTCACGGGGGACAGACTACAATGAGCAGTTCTTC

v_gene: TRBV6-2/TRBV6-3
d_gene: TRBD2
j_gene: TRBJ2-1
CDR3aa: CASSYYGTRDNEQFF
CDR3nt: TGTGCCAGCAGTTATTACGGGACTAGAGACAATGAGCAGTTCTTC

v_gene: TRBV20-1
d_gene: -
j_gene: TRBJ1-1
CDR3aa: CSAPLNTEAFF
CDR3nt: TGCAGTGCTCCTTTGAACACTGAAGCTTTCTTT

v_gene: TRBV19
d_gene: -
j_gene: TRBJ2-7
CDR3aa: CASSITRFYEQYF
CDR3nt: TGTGCCAGTAGTATAACCAGGTTCTACGAGCAGTACTTC

v_gene: TRBV30
d_gene: -
j_gene: TRBJ1-5
CDR3aa: CAWSGTDANQPQHF
CDR3nt: TGTGCCTGGAGTGGGACGGATGCGAATCAGCCCCAGCATTTT

v_gene: TRBV18
d_gene: -
j_gene: TRBJ2-3
CDR3aa: CASSPGTRTDTQYF
CDR3nt: TGTGCCAGCTCACCGGGGACCCGCACAGATACGCAGTATTTT

v_gene: TRBV6-5
d_gene: -
j_gene: TRBJ2-4
CDR3aa: CASSYGPGGEYF
CDR3nt: TGTGCCAGCAGTTATGGGCCTGGCGGAGAGTACTTC

v_gene: TRBV9
d_gene: TRBD1
j_gene: TRBJ1-1
CDR3aa: CASSGPQGKRTEAFF
CDR3nt: TGTGCCAGCAGCGGACCACAGGGGAAGAGGACTGAAGCTTTCTTT

v_gene: TRBV4-1
d_gene: -
j_gene: TRBJ2-5
CDR3aa: CASSQLPLQETQYF
CDR3nt: TGCGCCAGCAGCCAACTACCGCTGCAAGAGACCCAGTACTTC

v_gene: TRBV12-3/TRBV12-4
d_gene: -
j_gene: TRBJ1-1
CDR3aa: CASSFGGPEAFF
CDR3nt: TGTGCCAGCAGTTTCGGTGGACCCGAAGCTTTCTTT

v_gene: TRBV3-1/TRBV3-2
d_gene: -
j_gene: TRBJ1-1
CDR3aa: CASGGTGREGEAFF
CDR3nt: TGTGCCAGCGGGGGTACTGGCAGGGAAGGAGAAGCTTTCTTT

v_gene: TRBV12-3/TRBV12-4
d_gene: -
j_gene: TRBJ1-5
CDR3aa: CASSPGRQPQHF
CDR3nt: TGTGCCAGCAGCCCCGGACGGCAGCCCCAGCATTTT

v_gene: TRBV28
d_gene: TRBD1
j_gene: TRBJ1-1
CDR3aa: CASSDRGRVEAFF
CDR3nt: TGTGCCAGCAGTGACAGGGGGCGGGTTGAAGCTTTCTTT

v_gene: TRBV28
d_gene: -
j_gene: TRBJ2-2
CDR3aa: CASSGRGELFF
CDR3nt: TGTGCCAGCAGCGGAAGAGGGGAGCTGTTTTTT

v_gene: TRBV7-8
d_gene: -
j_gene: TRBJ1-6
CDR3aa: CASSFDPYNSPLHF
CDR3nt: TGTGCCAGCAGCTTCGACCCCTATAATTCACCCCTCCACTTT

v_gene: TRBV10-2
d_gene: -
j_gene: TRBJ1-2
CDR3aa: CASSSQVDYGYTF
CDR3nt: TGCGCCAGCAGTTCCCAGGTAGACTATGGCTACACCTTC

v_gene: TRBV5-8
d_gene: -
j_gene: TRBJ2-5
CDR3aa: CASHRLGNQETQYF
CDR3nt: TGTGCCAGCCATAGATTGGGGAACCAAGAGACCCAGTACTTC

v_gene: TRBV28
d_gene: TRBD1
j_gene: TRBJ2-5
CDR3aa: CASKRQGPLQETQYF
CDR3nt: TGTGCCAGCAAGAGACAGGGGCCCCTCCAAGAGACCCAGTACTTC

v_gene: TRBV28
d_gene: -
j_gene: TRBJ1-1
CDR3aa: CASSTSLNTEAFF
CDR3nt: TGTGCCAGCAGTACCTCCCTGAACACTGAAGCTTTCTTT

v_gene: TRBV29-1
d_gene: -
j_gene: TRBJ1-1
CDR3aa: CSVERLGTEAFF
CDR3nt: TGCAGCGTTGAAAGGTTGGGAACTGAAGCTTTCTTT

v_gene: TRBV9
d_gene: -
j_gene: TRBJ2-7
CDR3aa: CASSVGGNPFYEQYF
CDR3nt: TGTGCCAGCAGCGTAGGTGGGAATCCATTCTACGAGCAGTACTTC

v_gene: TRBV7-8
d_gene: TRBD2
j_gene: TRBJ2-3
CDR3aa: CASSSNIAGREKRDTQYF
CDR3nt: TGTGCCAGCAGTTCCAATATCGCCGGGAGGGAGAAGAGAGATACGCAGTATTTT

v_gene: TRBV27
d_gene: -
j_gene: TRBJ1-5
CDR3aa: CASSLNRLNQPQHF
CDR3nt: TGTGCCAGCAGTTTAAACAGATTAAATCAGCCCCAGCATTTT

v_gene: TRBV10-3
d_gene: TRBD1
j_gene: TRBJ1-5
CDR3aa: CAISGGGSSSNQPQHF
CDR3nt: TGTGCCATCAGTGGAGGGGGCAGTTCTAGCAATCAGCCCCAGCATTTT

v_gene: TRBV2
d_gene: TRBD1
j_gene: TRBJ2-7
CDR3aa: CASRGTGTGYEQYF
CDR3nt: TGTGCCAGCAGGGGGACCGGGACAGGGTACGAGCAGTACTTC